This TCR beta chain is from a study of graft-versus-host responses after intestinal transplantation. For the study at large: Multivisceral, liver-intestinal, or isolated intestinal transplants were received by the recipients. Anti-thymocyte globulin induction was given to all recipients, followed by tacrolimus and steroids for roughly 3 years.

Produced via immunoSEQ multiplex PCR; TCRdb's table is partial and in-frame only. The sample shows just over 40,000 clones, roughly nine tenths of them seen only once. Points on this clone: Its target is not known.

The V gene lost 0 bases and the J gene lost 2 bases, with 5 bases spanning the gap. The CDR3 is made up of 13 amino acids. The germline gives CDR1 SGHRS, CDR2 YFSETQ. General study points: Subjects displaying graft-donor T cell macrochimerism possessed elevated graft-versus-host to host-versus-graft clonal ratios inside allografts.

The source of this sequence is a human patient who received an intestinal transplant, so some T cells may come from the graft donor. The J gene is TRBJ1-2, the V gene TRBV5-1, with D possibly TRBD1 on 5 matching bases. This specimen consisted of PBMCs, obtained approximately 300 days after intestinal transplant. The CDR3 loop reads CASSLGGNYGYTF. In DNA, the CDR3 is TGCGCCAGCAGCTTGGGGGGGAACTATGGCTACACCTTC.